This T cell receptor (beta chain) was retrieved from a study of early T cells in non-severe SARS-CoV-2 infection. This clonotype was recorded a few times. TCRdb fed the 5' RACE reads into MiXCR, producing one record per CDR3 protein. Of 65,000 to 85,000 distinct CDR3 sequences listed, 10% to 15% are singletons. This CDR3 is built from 14 residues. V dropped 3 bases and J dropped 9 bases, with 15 bases sitting between them. CDR1 is SGHDN and CDR2 is FVKESK in the germline V gene. V and J are TRBV14 and TRBJ2-1, with a tentative D call TRBD2 (5 bases). The specimen sequenced was whole blood. The receptor's source is an adult who was a healthcare worker with PCR-confirmed SARS-CoV-2 infection or an uninfected control (not recorded which). The CDR3, as DNA: TGTGCCAGCAGCCACCTAACCTTAGAGGGTGAGCAGTTCTTC. Protein sequence: CASSHLTLEGEQFF.